The T cell receptor (beta chain) described here comes from a study of blood T cell repertoires in COVID-19. Study summary: Samples taken during acute and convalescent COVID-19 were collected in the United States, Italy and Spain.

Measured with immunoSEQ multiplex PCR; TCRdb has only the in-frame clones, and not every one. Found here are roughly 76,000 clones, about four fifths of them singletons; the top ten hold 21%. V was shortened by 2 bases and J by 8 bases, with 7 bases between the two germline ends. CDR1 and CDR2 (germline): LGHNA, YSLEER. This CDR3 has 13 amino acids. This clone was seen a single time. This TCR came from a man in his 70s with acute or convalescent COVID-19. The chain recombines TRBV4-3 with TRBJ1-6; the D is unclear. Material for sequencing was peripheral blood. In DNA, the CDR3 is TGCGCCAGCAGCCAAATATCCGATTCACCCCTCCACTTT. This gives the protein CASSQISDSPLHF.